This entry features one T cell receptor beta chain sequence. Its antigen is unknown. The data are from a study of T-cell memory formation after mild COVID-19. The wider study: The TCR clusters were mostly specific to one donor.

The germline V gene has CDR1 SGHDT and CDR2 YYEEEE. V was pared by 4 bases and J by 15 bases, with 6 bases of the junction left unmatched. CDR3 length: 11 amino acids. Findings and caveats of the study: For contracting clones, CD4+ ones sat mainly in CM and EM, CD8+ in EMRA. From day 15 to 85, contracting clones were balanced between CD4 and CD8, whereas later expanders leaned toward CD4+.

TCRdb re-analysed the 5' RACE reads in MiXCR, keeping a single row per CDR3 protein. The sample yields a few hundred thousand distinct CDR3 sequences, over 8.5% seen once. The chain links TRBV5-6 to TRBJ2-1, with 8 bases that match TRBD1. The source material was PBMCs or a T cell subset sorted from them (not recorded which). The clonotype was recovered from a man between 18 and 29 years old who had mild COVID-19 (a few samples of this study predate the infection). Cell type and time point are not known. The CDR3 sequence is CASSGTGGWFF. The CDR3 bases are TGTGCCAGCAGCGGGACAGGCGGTTGGTTCTTC.